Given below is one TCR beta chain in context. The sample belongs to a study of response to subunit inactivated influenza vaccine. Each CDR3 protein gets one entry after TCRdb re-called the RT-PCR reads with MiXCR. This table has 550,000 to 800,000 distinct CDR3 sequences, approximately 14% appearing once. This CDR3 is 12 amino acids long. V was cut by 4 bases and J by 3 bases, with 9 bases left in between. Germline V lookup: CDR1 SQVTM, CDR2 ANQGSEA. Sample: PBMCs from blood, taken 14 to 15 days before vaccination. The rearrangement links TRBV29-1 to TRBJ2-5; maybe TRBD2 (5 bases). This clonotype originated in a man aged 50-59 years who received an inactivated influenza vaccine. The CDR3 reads CSVGGYKETQYF. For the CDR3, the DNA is TGCAGCGTTGGAGGGTACAAAGAGACCCAGTACTTC.